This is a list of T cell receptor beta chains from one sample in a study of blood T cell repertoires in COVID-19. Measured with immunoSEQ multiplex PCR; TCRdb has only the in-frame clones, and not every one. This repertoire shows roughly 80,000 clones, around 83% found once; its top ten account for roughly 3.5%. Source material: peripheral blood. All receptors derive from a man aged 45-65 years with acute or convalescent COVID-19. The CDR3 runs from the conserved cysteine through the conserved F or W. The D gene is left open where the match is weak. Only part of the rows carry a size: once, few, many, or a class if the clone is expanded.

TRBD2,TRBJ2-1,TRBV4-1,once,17,CASSQGVGTSGNNEQFF,TGCGCCAGCAGCCAAGGAGTCGGGACTAGCGGTAACAATGAGCAGTTCTTC
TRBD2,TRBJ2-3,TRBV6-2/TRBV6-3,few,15,CASSFRLAAGDTQYF,TGTGCCAGCAGTTTCCGACTAGCGGCGGGAGATACGCAGTATTTT
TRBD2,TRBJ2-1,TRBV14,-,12,CASGTTANEQFF,TGTGCCAGCGGGACTACCGCAAATGAGCAGTTCTTC
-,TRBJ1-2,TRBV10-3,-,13,CASQVGREFGYTF,TGTGCCTCCCAGGTGGGGAGGGAATTTGGCTACACCTTC
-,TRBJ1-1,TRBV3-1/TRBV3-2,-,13,CASSPQGSTEAFF,TGTGCCAGCAGCCCCCAGGGGTCGACTGAAGCTTTCTTT
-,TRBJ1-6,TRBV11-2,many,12,CASSLISSPLHF,TGTGCCAGCAGCTTGATTAGCTCACCCCTCCACTTT
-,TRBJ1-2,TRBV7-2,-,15,CASSLGRGAGGGYTF,TGTGCCAGCAGCTTAGGTCGGGGGGCGGGAGGCGGCTACACCTTC
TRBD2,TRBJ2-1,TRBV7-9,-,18,CASSLRISGSGSYNEQFF,TGTGCCAGCAGCCTAAGGATTAGCGGGAGTGGGTCCTACAATGAGCAGTTCTTC
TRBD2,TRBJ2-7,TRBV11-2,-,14,CASSSPGLASEQYF,TGTGCCAGCAGCTCACCGGGACTAGCGTCCGAGCAGTACTTC
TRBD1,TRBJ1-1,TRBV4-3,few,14,CASSHGTGEKQAFF,TGCGCCAGCAGCCACGGGACAGGTGAAAAACAAGCTTTCTTT
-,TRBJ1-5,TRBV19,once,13,CASSIQSNQPQHF,TGTGCCAGTAGTATACAGAGCAATCAGCCCCAGCATTTT
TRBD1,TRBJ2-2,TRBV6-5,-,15,CASSRQGLNTGELFF,TGTGCCAGCAGTCGACAGGGCCTGAACACCGGGGAGCTGTTTTTT
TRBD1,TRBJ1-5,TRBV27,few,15,CASSLTGEVNQPQHF,TGTGCCAGCAGTCTAACAGGGGAGGTCAATCAGCCCCAGCATTTT
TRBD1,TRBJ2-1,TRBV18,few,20,CASSPLRNSDRVGSYGEQFF,TGTGCCAGCTCACCACTGCGTAATTCGGACAGGGTGGGTAGTTATGGTGAGCAGTTCTTC
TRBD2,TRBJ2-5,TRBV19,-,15,CASSSSGGIQETQYF,TGTGCCAGTAGTTCGAGCGGGGGGATACAAGAGACCCAGTACTTC
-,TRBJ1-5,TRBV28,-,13,CASITGLVQPQHF,TGTGCCAGTATAACAGGGCTTGTTCAGCCCCAGCATTTT
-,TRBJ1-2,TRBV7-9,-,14,CASSSNEQGFGYTF,TGTGCCAGCAGCTCAAACGAACAGGGTTTTGGCTACACCTTC
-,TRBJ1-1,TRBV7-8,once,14,CASSVMGGYTEAFF,TGTGCCAGCAGCGTCATGGGAGGGTACACTGAAGCTTTCTTT
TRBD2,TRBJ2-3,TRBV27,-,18,CASSSPGLAGRSGDTQYF,TGTGCCAGCAGTAGCCCGGGACTAGCGGGACGATCGGGAGATACGCAGTATTTT
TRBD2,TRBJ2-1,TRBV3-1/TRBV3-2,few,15,CASSPASGVGNEQFF,TGTGCCAGCAGCCCCGCTAGCGGGGTAGGCAATGAGCAGTTCTTC
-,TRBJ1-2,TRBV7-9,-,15,CASSSWTASNYGYTF,TGTGCCAGCAGCTCTTGGACAGCTTCTAACTATGGCTACACCTTC
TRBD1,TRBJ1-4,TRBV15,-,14,CATSLGQGNEKLFF,TGTGCCACCAGCTTGGGACAGGGTAATGAAAAACTGTTTTTT
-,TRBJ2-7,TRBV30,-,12,CAWMGPSYEQYF,TGTGCCTGGATGGGGCCTTCCTACGAGCAGTACTTC
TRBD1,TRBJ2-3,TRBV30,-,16,CAYPGQGVDGTDTQYF,TGTGCCTACCCGGGACAGGGGGTAGACGGCACAGATACGCAGTATTTT
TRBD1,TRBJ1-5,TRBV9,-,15,CASSTGVVGNQPQHF,TGTGCCAGCAGCACAGGGGTGGTAGGAAATCAGCCCCAGCATTTT
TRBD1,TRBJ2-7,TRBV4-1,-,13,CASSLGQNYEQYF,TGCGCCAGCAGCCTGGGACAGAACTACGAGCAGTACTTC
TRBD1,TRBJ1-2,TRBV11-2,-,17,CASSGGTGGFGNYGYTF,TGTGCCAGCAGCGGGGGGACAGGGGGTTTCGGTAACTATGGCTACACCTTC
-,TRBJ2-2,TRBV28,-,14,CASSLVGAQGELFF,TGTGCCAGCAGTTTGGTGGGGGCGCAAGGGGAGCTGTTTTTT
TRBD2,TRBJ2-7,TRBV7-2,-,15,CASSLLGSGRVEQYF,TGTGCCAGCAGCTTATTGGGTAGCGGGAGGGTGGAGCAGTACTTC
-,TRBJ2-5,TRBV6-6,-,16,CASSRRPGGIGETQYF,TGTGCCAGCAGTCGCAGACCGGGCGGGATAGGGGAGACCCAGTACTTC
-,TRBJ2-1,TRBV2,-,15,CASRTGWGQDNEQFF,TGTGCCAGCAGAACGGGTTGGGGCCAGGACAATGAGCAGTTCTTC
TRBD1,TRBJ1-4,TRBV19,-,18,CASRQPPGQGLGGEKLFF,TGTGCCAGTAGACAGCCGCCGGGACAGGGGCTAGGAGGTGAAAAACTGTTTTTT
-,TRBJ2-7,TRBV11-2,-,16,CASSLGSQGGRYEQYF,TGTGCCAGCAGCTTAGGATCGCAGGGAGGTCGCTACGAGCAGTACTTC
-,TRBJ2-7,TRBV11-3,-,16,CASSLAGGVGTYEQYF,TGTGCCAGCAGCTTAGCCGGCGGGGTTGGTACCTACGAGCAGTACTTC
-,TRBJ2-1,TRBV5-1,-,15,CASSLRRLTYNEQFF,TGCGCCAGCAGCCTGCGCCGACTAACCTACAATGAGCAGTTCTTC
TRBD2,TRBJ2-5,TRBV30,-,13,CAWTLGGWETQYF,TGTGCCTGGACCCTCGGGGGGTGGGAGACCCAGTACTTC
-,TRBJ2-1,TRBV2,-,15,CASGLNYLSYNEQFF,TGTGCCAGCGGACTCAACTACCTCTCCTACAATGAGCAGTTCTTC
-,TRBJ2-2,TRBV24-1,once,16,CATSDTQTGWAGELFF,TGTGCCACCAGTGATACCCAAACCGGGTGGGCCGGGGAGCTGTTTTTT
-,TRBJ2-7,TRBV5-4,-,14,CASSAAGVKVGQYF,TGTGCCAGCAGCGCGGCCGGGGTCAAAGTGGGGCAGTACTTC
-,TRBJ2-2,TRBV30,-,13,CAWSGGVLGELFF,TGTGCCTGGAGTGGGGGAGTCCTAGGGGAGCTGTTTTTT
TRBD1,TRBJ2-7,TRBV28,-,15,CASSTSRDRVYEQYF,TGTGCCAGCAGTACCTCCCGGGACAGGGTCTACGAGCAGTACTTC
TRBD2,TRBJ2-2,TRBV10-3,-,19,CAISDGSPGTSGSTGELFF,TGTGCCATCAGTGACGGGTCTCCCGGGACTAGCGGGAGCACCGGGGAGCTGTTTTTT
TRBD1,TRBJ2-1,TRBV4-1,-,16,CASSRTGAVTGNEQFF,TGCGCCAGCAGCCGCACAGGGGCCGTAACGGGCAATGAGCAGTTCTTC
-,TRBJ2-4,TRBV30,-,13,CAWRGPWGDIQYF,TGTGCCTGGAGGGGGCCCTGGGGGGACATTCAGTACTTC
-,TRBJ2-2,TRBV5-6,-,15,CASSLGDIYTGELFF,TGTGCCAGCAGCTTGGGGGACATTTACACCGGGGAGCTGTTTTTT
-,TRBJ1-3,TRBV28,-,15,CASNLAGVQGNTIYF,TGTGCCAGCAACTTAGCGGGGGTCCAAGGAAACACCATATATTTT
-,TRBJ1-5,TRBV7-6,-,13,CASSLRAHQPQHF,TGTGCCAGCAGCTTACGAGCACATCAGCCCCAGCATTTT
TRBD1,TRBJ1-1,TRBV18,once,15,CASSTRQGWNTEAFF,TGTGCCAGCTCAACCCGACAGGGGTGGAACACTGAAGCTTTCTTT
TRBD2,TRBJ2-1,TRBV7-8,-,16,CASSLRTSGSGDEQFF,TGTGCCAGCAGCTTGAGGACTAGCGGGAGTGGCGATGAGCAGTTCTTC
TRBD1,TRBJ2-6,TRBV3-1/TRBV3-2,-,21,CASSQESSWDRGYSGANVLTF,TGTGCCAGCAGCCAAGAGTCTAGTTGGGACAGGGGCTACTCTGGGGCCAACGTCCTGACTTTC
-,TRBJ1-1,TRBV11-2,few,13,CASSATRDTEAFF,TGTGCCAGCAGCGCAACCCGGGACACTGAAGCTTTCTTT
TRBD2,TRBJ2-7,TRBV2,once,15,CASSEDRAGGYEQYF,TGTGCCAGCAGTGAAGATAGGGCGGGGGGCTACGAGCAGTACTTC
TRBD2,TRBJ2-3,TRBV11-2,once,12,CASSLSGGSQYF,TGTGCCAGCAGCCTTAGCGGGGGTTCGCAGTATTTT
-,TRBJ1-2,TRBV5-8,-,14,CASSLTGANYGYTF,TGTGCCAGCAGCTTGACCGGAGCTAACTATGGCTACACCTTC
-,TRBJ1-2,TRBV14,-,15,CASSQGQARLIGYTF,TGTGCCAGCAGCCAAGGACAGGCTAGGCTTATTGGCTACACCTTC
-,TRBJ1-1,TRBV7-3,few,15,CASSLTGGPGTEAFF,TGTGCCAGCAGCTTAACCGGGGGGCCCGGCACTGAAGCTTTCTTT
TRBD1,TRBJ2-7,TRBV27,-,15,CASSKPGQGIYEQYF,TGTGCCAGCAGTAAACCGGGACAGGGGATATACGAGCAGTACTTC
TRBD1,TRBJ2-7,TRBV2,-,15,CASSRLTGGLDEQYF,TGTGCCAGCAGTCGACTAACAGGGGGCTTAGACGAGCAGTACTTC
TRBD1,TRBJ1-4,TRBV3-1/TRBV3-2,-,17,CASSQRTGASTNEKLFF,TGTGCCAGCAGCCAAAGGACAGGGGCTTCAACTAATGAAAAACTGTTTTTT